This T cell receptor beta chain was profiled in a study of spatial heterogeneity in lung cancer. Study-wide background: Alpha-chain sequences were consistently detected less often than beta-chain sequences.

CDR3 length: 16 amino acids. Germline V gene lookup returns CDR1 MDHEN and CDR2 SYDVKM. Trimming took 6 bases from V and 0 from J, leaving 16 bases between them. Time point described: sample taken at primary tumor resection. No cell sorting; template was whole RNA from tumor, lung tissue or PBMC. Using its own MiXCR run on the 5' RACE reads, TCRdb lists one record per CDR3 protein. The repertoire includes about 85,000 distinct CDR3 sequences, approximately 21% of them detected once, and roughly 6.2% sits in the top ten. The chain has TRBV28 and TRBJ2-3, with no clear D. This receptor was obtained from a male donor with early-stage non-small cell lung cancer. The sequences come from PBMCs, collected at surgery. The CDR3 loop is CASSPVQRSSTDTQYF. In DNA form, the CDR3 reads TGTGCCAGCAGCCCAGTTCAGAGGTCGAGCACAGATACGCAGTATTTT.